This is a list of T cell receptor beta chains from one sample in a study of STAT3 mutations in large granular lymphocyte leukemia. TCRdb keeps only in-frame clones here, not all; method: immunoSEQ multiplex PCR. The table includes about 42,000 clones, about 81% detected once. Sequencing input: PBMCs. These receptors were obtained from a human donor with T large granular lymphocyte leukemia. Some clones in this sample may be carry-over from other donors' samples. The CDR3 runs from the conserved cysteine through the conserved F or W. The D gene is left open where the match is weak. The size field is filled for only some rows; it gives once, few, many or a size class.

J: TRBJ1-5; D: -; V: TRBV19; size: -; CDR3: CASSRGDGYNQPQHF; DNA: TGTGCCAGTAGTCGGGGGGACGGGTACAATCAGCCCCAGCATTTT
J: TRBJ2-7; D: -; V: TRBV4-1; size: -; CDR3: CASSQYSTGQLGEQYF; DNA: TGCGCCAGCAGCCAGTACTCTACGGGGCAGCTGGGGGAGCAGTACTTC
J: TRBJ2-1; D: TRBD2; V: TRBV7-8; size: -; CDR3: CASSSRRPGTSGNNEQFF; DNA: TGTGCCAGCAGCTCCCGCCGCCCCGGGACTAGCGGAAACAATGAGCAGTTCTTC
J: TRBJ1-4; D: -; V: TRBV5-5; size: -; CDR3: CASVSYNEKLFF; DNA: TGTGCCAGCGTGAGTTATAATGAAAAACTGTTTTTT
J: TRBJ2-6; D: -; V: TRBV7-9; size: -; CDR3: CASSSSGGGGANVLTF; DNA: TGTGCCAGCAGCTCCTCAGGGGGGGGTGGGGCCAACGTCCTGACTTTC
J: TRBJ2-1; D: TRBD2; V: TRBV11-2; size: -; CDR3: CASSLSGVKFF; DNA: TGTGCCAGCAGCCTGAGCGGGGTTAAGTTCTTC
J: TRBJ1-2; D: TRBD1; V: TRBV18; size: -; CDR3: CASSSGTGVSYGYTF; DNA: TGTGCCAGCTCATCCGGGACAGGGGTGTCTTATGGCTACACCTTC
J: TRBJ1-6; D: -; V: TRBV5-4; size: few; CDR3: CASSLDNNNSPLHF; DNA: TGTGCCAGCAGCTTGGACAACAATAATTCACCCCTCCACTTT
J: TRBJ2-2; D: -; V: TRBV7-2; size: -; CDR3: CASSRSRGTGELFF; DNA: TGTGCCAGCAGTCGCTCGCGGGGCACCGGGGAGCTGTTTTTT
J: TRBJ1-1; D: -; V: TRBV7-9; size: few; CDR3: CASRLLGSSTEAFF; DNA: TGTGCCAGCAGACTCCTCGGATCATCCACTGAAGCTTTCTTT
J: TRBJ1-4; D: -; V: TRBV29-1; size: -; CDR3: CSVEYGNAEKLFF; DNA: TGCAGCGTTGAATATGGAAACGCGGAAAAACTGTTTTTT
J: TRBJ1-3; D: TRBD1; V: TRBV7-2; size: once; CDR3: CASSLFGTGGKNTIYF; DNA: TGTGCCAGCAGCTTATTTGGGACAGGGGGCAAAAACACCATATATTTT
J: TRBJ1-2; D: TRBD1; V: TRBV4-1; size: few; CDR3: CASSQAGTGDGYTF; DNA: TGCGCCAGCAGCCAAGCCGGGACAGGGGACGGCTACACCTTC
J: TRBJ1-5; D: -; V: TRBV9; size: -; CDR3: CASSETGVSNQPQHF; DNA: TGTGCCAGCAGCGAGACAGGAGTTAGCAATCAGCCCCAGCATTTT
J: TRBJ1-2; D: -; V: TRBV10-1; size: -; CDR3: CASSDSHFYGYTF; DNA: TGCGCCAGCAGTGATTCCCACTTCTATGGCTACACCTTC
J: TRBJ1-6; D: TRBD1; V: TRBV7-2; size: -; CDR3: CASSPGQGNSPLHF; DNA: TGTGCCAGCAGCCCGGGACAGGGGAATTCACCCCTCCACTTT
J: TRBJ2-5; D: TRBD2; V: TRBV6-6; size: -; CDR3: CASSQTSLVGETQYF; DNA: TGTGCCAGCAGTCAGACTAGCCTGGTCGGAGAGACCCAGTACTTC
J: TRBJ1-5; D: -; V: TRBV7-2; size: -; CDR3: CASSLDGYQPQHF; DNA: TGTGCCAGCAGCTTGGACGGATATCAGCCCCAGCATTTT
J: TRBJ1-1; D: -; V: TRBV18; size: -; CDR3: CASSPLGQEGEAFF; DNA: TGTGCCAGCTCACCCCTTGGCCAGGAGGGAGAAGCTTTCTTT
J: TRBJ1-2; D: TRBD1; V: TRBV28; size: -; CDR3: CASSPRTGNAYGYTF; DNA: TGTGCCAGCAGCCCACGGACAGGCAACGCCTATGGCTACACCTTC
J: TRBJ2-1; D: -; V: TRBV18; size: once; CDR3: CASSPPLQEGNLPYNEQFF; DNA: TGTGCCAGCTCACCCCCCCTACAGGAGGGGAACCTTCCCTACAATGAGCAGTTCTTC
J: TRBJ1-1; D: -; V: TRBV5-5; size: -; CDR3: CASSLGQGRTEAFF; DNA: TGTGCCAGCAGCTTGGGGCAGGGTAGGACTGAAGCTTTCTTT
J: TRBJ2-5; D: -; V: TRBV7-7; size: -; CDR3: CASSGRDGQETQYF; DNA: TGTGCTAGCAGCGGTAGGGACGGCCAAGAGACCCAGTACTTC
J: TRBJ1-4; D: -; V: TRBV6-5; size: once; CDR3: CASSYQGRNEKLFF; DNA: TGTGCCAGCAGTTACCAGGGACGTAATGAAAAACTGTTTTTT
J: TRBJ2-2; D: -; V: TRBV11-3; size: -; CDR3: CASRTGSTGELFF; DNA: TGTGCCAGCCGCACAGGGAGCACCGGGGAGCTGTTTTTT
J: TRBJ2-5; D: -; V: TRBV7-2; size: -; CDR3: CASSLQETQYF; DNA: TGTGCCAGCAGCTTACAAGAGACCCAGTACTTC
J: TRBJ2-7; D: -; V: TRBV30; size: once; CDR3: CAWSVYSYEQYF; DNA: TGTGCCTGGAGTGTATACAGCTACGAGCAGTACTTC
J: TRBJ2-7; D: TRBD2; V: TRBV27; size: -; CDR3: CASKGVRGWNEQYF; DNA: TGTGCCAGCAAGGGAGTGCGGGGGTGGAACGAGCAGTACTTC
J: TRBJ1-1; D: -; V: TRBV19; size: -; CDR3: CASSIRGEGVRAFF; DNA: TGTGCCAGTAGTATCCGGGGTGAAGGGGTGAGAGCTTTCTTT
J: TRBJ1-2; D: -; V: TRBV28; size: few; CDR3: CASSFQSYGYTF; DNA: TGTGCCAGCAGTTTTCAGTCCTATGGCTACACCTTC
J: TRBJ2-3; D: -; V: TRBV28; size: -; CDR3: CASGGPGDTQYF; DNA: TGTGCCAGCGGGGGGCCCGGAGATACGCAGTATTTT
J: TRBJ2-3; D: TRBD2; V: TRBV6-1; size: -; CDR3: CASSELAGGQDTQYF; DNA: TGTGCCAGCAGTGAACTAGCGGGGGGGCAAGATACGCAGTATTTT
J: TRBJ2-7; D: TRBD2; V: TRBV5-4; size: -; CDR3: CASSPGLAGVSGQYF; DNA: TGTGCCAGCAGCCCGGGACTAGCGGGGGTTTCTGGGCAGTACTTC
J: TRBJ1-2; D: -; V: TRBV4-1; size: few; CDR3: CASSQDLKLLNYGYTF; DNA: TGCGCCAGCAGCCAAGATTTGAAACTCCTTAACTATGGCTACACCTTC
J: TRBJ1-1; D: -; V: TRBV19; size: -; CDR3: CASSTSPTEAFF; DNA: TGTGCCAGTAGTACCTCCCCCACTGAAGCTTTCTTT
J: TRBJ1-1; D: -; V: TRBV2; size: few; CDR3: CASSEPGAENTEAFF; DNA: TGTGCCAGCAGTGAACCGGGGGCTGAGAACACTGAAGCTTTCTTT
J: TRBJ1-6; D: -; V: TRBV21-1; size: once; CDR3: CASRCGGEYSPLHF; DNA: TGTGCCAGCAGGTGCGGGGGCGAGTATTCACCCCTCCACTTT
J: TRBJ2-1; D: TRBD2; V: TRBV2; size: -; CDR3: CASSVAGGAYNEQFF; DNA: TGTGCCAGCAGTGTCGCGGGGGGAGCCTACAATGAGCAGTTCTTC
J: TRBJ1-6; D: -; V: TRBV28; size: -; CDR3: CATPGGGSGNSPLHF; DNA: TGTGCCACTCCCGGGGGGGGCAGTGGTAATTCACCCCTCCACTTT
J: TRBJ1-1; D: TRBD1; V: TRBV7-9; size: -; CDR3: CASSGQASGGTEAFF; DNA: TGTGCCAGCAGCGGACAGGCGTCCGGGGGCACTGAAGCTTTCTTT
J: TRBJ1-1; D: -; V: TRBV4-3; size: -; CDR3: CASSQDSGTEAFF; DNA: TGCGCCAGCAGCCAAGATTCGGGCACTGAAGCTTTCTTT
J: TRBJ1-4; D: TRBD1; V: TRBV10-2; size: -; CDR3: CASSDTGGGEKLFF; DNA: TGCGCCAGCAGTGACACAGGGGGCGGTGAAAAACTGTTTTTT
J: TRBJ1-1; D: -; V: TRBV27; size: -; CDR3: CASMRQSGAVEAFF; DNA: TGTGCCAGCATGAGGCAAAGCGGTGCAGTAGAAGCTTTCTTT
J: TRBJ2-5; D: TRBD1; V: TRBV11-2; size: -; CDR3: CASSPGQGARETQYF; DNA: TGTGCCAGCAGCCCGGGACAGGGGGCAAGGGAGACCCAGTACTTC
J: TRBJ2-3; D: -; V: TRBV7-9; size: -; CDR3: CASSLDSTDTQYF; DNA: TGTGCCAGCAGCTTAGACAGCACAGATACGCAGTATTTT
J: TRBJ1-6; D: -; V: TRBV2; size: few; CDR3: CASSDQVFDSPLHF; DNA: TGTGCCAGCAGTGACCAGGTGTTTGATTCACCCCTCCACTTT
J: TRBJ2-5; D: TRBD2; V: TRBV11-2; size: -; CDR3: CASSIGLAGTGGETQYF; DNA: TGTGCCAGCAGCATTGGACTAGCGGGGACCGGGGGGGAGACCCAGTACTTC